Following are 5 T cell receptor beta chains from one sample sequenced in a study of T cell repertoires in cytomegalovirus infection. One entry per CDR3 protein, called by TCRdb with MiXCR from the reads. The table lists almost 500,000 distinct CDR3 sequences, about 11% of them singletons. Sequencing used PBMCs. These receptors all stem from a human donor in good health (CMV status not recorded). Some clones in this sample may be carry-over from other donors' samples.

This clonotype was observed at least ten times. The CDR3 reads CASSLGVRAQVTTDTQYF. CDR3 in DNA: TGTGCCAGCAGCTTAGGAGTACGGGCGCAGGTCACCACAGATACGCAGTATTTT. The rearrangement joins TRBV11-2 to TRBJ2-3; D is undetermined. This CDR3 region has 18 residues. V was pared by 1 base and J by 2 bases, with 19 bases between. Germline V gives CDR1 SGHAT, CDR2 FQNNGV.

In this sample, this clonotype turned up many times. V usage is TRBV20-1 and J usage is TRBJ1-5; no reliable D call. The V end was cut by 5 bases, the J end by 2 bases, with 13 bases between. CDR1 and CDR2 from the germline V gene are DFQATT and SNEGSKA (reference sequence). The CDR3 has 14 residues. This CDR3 reads CSAQLHGGNQPQHF. DNA of the CDR3: TGCAGTGCTCAACTTCACGGGGGCAATCAGCCCCAGCATTTT.

This clonotype was counted between two and nine times. V is TRBV20-1 and J is TRBJ1-3; unclear D gene. Trimming removed 3 bases from V and 7 bases from J, with 10 bases in between. CDR3 length: 12 residues. Per the germline V gene, CDR1 is DFQATT and CDR2 is SNEGSKA (reference sequence). The CDR3 DNA is TGCAGTGCTAGCCGGGAATGGAACACCATATATTTT. This sequence encodes CSASREWNTIYF.

This clonotype was picked up many times. This chain connects TRBV11-2 to TRBJ1-1; 8 positions agree with TRBD1. Unmatched junction bases numbered 18, after V lost 2 bases and J lost 1 base. Per the germline V gene, CDR1 is SGHAT and CDR2 is FQNNGV. The CDR3 sequence is 20 residues long. Here the CDR3 reads CASSLRVLGLAGGSNTEAFF. In DNA, the CDR3 is TGTGCCAGCAGCTTAAGGGTTCTCGGCTTGGCAGGGGGCTCGAACACTGAAGCTTTCTTT.

The rearrangement uses TRBV5-1 and TRBJ2-3; D possibly corresponds to TRBD2 (6 bases). CDR1 and CDR2 from the germline V gene are SGHRS and YFSETQ. V was cut by 4 bases and J by 4 bases, with 13 bases left in between. This CDR3 region has 14 residues. CDR3 DNA: TGCGCCAGCAGCCCAACCCCGGGGGCAGATACGCAGTATTTT. It is translated as CASSPTPGADTQYF.